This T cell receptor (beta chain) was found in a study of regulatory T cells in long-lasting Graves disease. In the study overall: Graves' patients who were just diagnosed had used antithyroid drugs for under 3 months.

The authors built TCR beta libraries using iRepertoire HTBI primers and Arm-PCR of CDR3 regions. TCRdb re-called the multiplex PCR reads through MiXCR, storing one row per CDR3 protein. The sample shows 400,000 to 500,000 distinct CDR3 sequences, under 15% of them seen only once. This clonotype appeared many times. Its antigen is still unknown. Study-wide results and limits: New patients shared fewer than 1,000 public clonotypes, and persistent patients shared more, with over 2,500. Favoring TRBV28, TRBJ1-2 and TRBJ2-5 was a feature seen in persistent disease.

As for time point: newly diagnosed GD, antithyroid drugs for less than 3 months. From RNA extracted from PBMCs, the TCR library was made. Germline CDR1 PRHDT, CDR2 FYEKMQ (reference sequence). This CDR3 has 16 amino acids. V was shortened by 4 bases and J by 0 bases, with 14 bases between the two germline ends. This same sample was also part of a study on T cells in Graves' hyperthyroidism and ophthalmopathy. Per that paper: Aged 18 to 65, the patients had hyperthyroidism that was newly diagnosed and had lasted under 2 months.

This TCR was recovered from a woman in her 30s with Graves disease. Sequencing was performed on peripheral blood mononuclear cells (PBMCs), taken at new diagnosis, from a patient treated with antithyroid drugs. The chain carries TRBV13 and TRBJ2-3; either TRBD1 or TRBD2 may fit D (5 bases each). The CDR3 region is CASSSRGATSTDTQYF. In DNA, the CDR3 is TGTGCCAGCAGCTCCCGGGGCGCGACTAGCACAGATACGCAGTATTTT.